The 12 T cell receptor beta chains below were found in one sample sequenced in a study of cytomegalovirus exposure and HLA in healthy donors (dated by TCRdb to the late 2010s). Library prep was done by the immunoSEQ multiplex PCR assay. A mixture of 60 forward primers for TCR Vbeta segments and 13 reverse primers for TCR Jbeta segments was used in the multiplex PCR. Held by TCRdb, this immuneACCESS table contains in-frame sequences only and omits some clones. Under half of the omission traces to an unresolved V gene where checked; the cause of the rest is unknown. Across this sample there are approximately 130,000 clones, with 70% to 90% seen only once. Less than 6.5% of the sample belongs to the ten largest clones. Sequencing was performed on PBMCs. These receptors were obtained from a woman aged 40 to 55 in good health and CMV-seropositive.

J is TRBJ1-5 and V is TRBV9; D uncertain. The ends were cut back, 2 bases at V and 10 bases at J, with 10 bases in the middle. The CDR3 is 12 amino acids. The germline V gene has CDR1 SGDLS and CDR2 YYNGEE. This CDR3 is CASSVGEGPQHF. Written as DNA, the CDR3 is TGTGCCAGCAGCGTTGGGGAGGGACCCCAGCATTTT.

The gene calls are TRBV7-2 and TRBJ1-3; D not resolved. The V end was cut by 2 bases, the J end by 0 bases, with 8 bases between. Germline V gene data show CDR1 as SGHTA and CDR2 as FQGNSA. This CDR3 is 15 amino acids long. The DNA of the CDR3 is TGTGCCAGCAGCTTACTGGTACACTCTGGAAACACCATATATTTT. As protein: CASSLLVHSGNTIYF.

V is TRBV18 and J is TRBJ1-1, with 7 bases aligning to TRBD1. Germline-derived CDR1 and CDR2 are KGHSH and LQKENI. The CDR3 length is 16 residues. The ends lost 1 base at V and 0 bases at J; junction bases unmatched: 5. The DNA for the CDR3 is TGTGCCAGCTCACCACGAGGACAGGACATGAACACTGAAGCTTTCTTT. Residues: CASSPRGQDMNTEAFF. The full variable domain, in which reference TRBV18 and TRBJ1-1 provide the parts outside the CDR3, is NAGVMQNPRHLVRRRGQEARLRCSPMKGHSHVYWYRQLPEEGLKFMVYLQKENIIDESGMPKERFSAEFPKEGPSILRIQQVVRGDSAAYFCASSPRGQDMNTEAFFGQGTRLTVV.

The chain recombines TRBV7-7 with TRBJ2-5; 12 bases match TRBD1. Germline V gene sequence: CDR1 SSHAT, CDR2 FNYEAQ (reference sequence). There are 15 residues in the CDR3. CDR3 DNA sequence: TGTGCTAGCGCAAGGGACAGGGGGCATCAAGAGACCCAGTACTTC. Translation gives CASARDRGHQETQYF. Full variable domain (missing parts from reference TRBV7-7 and TRBJ2-5): GAGVSQSPRYKVTKRGQDVTLRCDPISSHATLYWYQQALGQGPEFLTYFNYEAQPDKSGLPSDRFSAERPEGSISTLTIQRTEQRDSAMYRCASARDRGHQETQYFGPGTRLLVL.

The chain recombines TRBV28 with TRBJ2-5; 7 bases line up with TRBD2. Germline assignment: CDR1 MDHEN and CDR2 SYDVKM. J lost 5 bases, V lost 2 bases, and 11 bases had no gene match. This CDR3 is built from 16 residues. The CDR3 DNA sequence: TGTGCCAGCAGTTTAATAGCGGGCTTCGGTGAGGAGACCCAGTACTTC. This translates into CASSLIAGFGEETQYF. Based on the CDR3 plus reference TRBV28 and TRBJ2-5, the full variable domain is DVKVTQSSRYLVKRTGEKVFLECVQDMDHENMFWYRQDPGLGLRLIYFSYDVKMKEKGDIPEGYSVSREKKERFSLILESASTNQTSMYLCASSLIAGFGEETQYFGPGTRLLVL.

This rearrangement joins TRBV28 to TRBJ2-7, with TRBD1 matching 7 bases. V lost 6 bases, J lost 2 bases, and 4 bases stayed unmatched. The CDR3 length is 13 residues. Germline V gives CDR1 MDHEN, CDR2 SYDVKM. DNA of the CDR3: TGTGCCAGCAGAAGACAGGGTACCTACGAGCAGTACTTC. As protein: CASRRQGTYEQYF.

This chain uses TRBV7-6 with TRBJ2-6; maybe TRBD1 (5 bases). CDR3 length: 15 amino acids. Germline V CDR1 and CDR2: SGHVS, FNYEAQ. V was cut by 5 bases and J by 0 bases, with 8 bases left in between. The CDR3 protein is CASSPGISGANVLTF. The CDR3 region has the DNA TGTGCCAGCAGCCCAGGGATCTCTGGGGCCAACGTCCTGACTTTC. Full variable domain (rest looked up from reference TRBV7-6 and TRBJ2-6): GAGVSQSPRYKVTKRGQDVALRCDPISGHVSLYWYRQALGQGPEFLTYFNYEAQQDKSGLPNDRFSAERPEGSISTLTIQRTEQRDSAMYRCASSPGISGANVLTFGAGSRLTVL.

This clone was seen only once. The V and J genes are TRBV10-3 and TRBJ2-1, with 9 bases identical to TRBD2. V dropped 0 bases and J dropped 2; count of bases not matched to a gene: 11. This CDR3 contains 19 residues. Germline lookup yields CDR1 ENHRY and CDR2 SYGVKD. CDR3 amino acids: CAISESIRLAGPTYNEQFF. CDR3 sequence (DNA): TGTGCCATCAGTGAGTCAATTCGGCTAGCGGGGCCAACCTACAATGAGCAGTTCTTC.

This clone was seen only once. The V gene is TRBV27, the J gene TRBJ2-1, with 9 bases fitting TRBD2. The length of the CDR3 is 15 residues. Germline assignment: CDR1 MNHEY and CDR2 SMNVEV (reference sequence). The V and J ends lost 3 bases and 4 bases, in that order; junction bases with no gene match: 4. The CDR3 protein is CASSFSGSPYNEQFF. The CDR3 region has the DNA TGTGCCAGCAGTTTTAGCGGGAGCCCGTACAATGAGCAGTTCTTC.

V and J are TRBV28 and TRBJ1-2; 8 bases are shared with TRBD1. Germline V gene data show CDR1 as MDHEN and CDR2 as SYDVKM. The CDR3 runs to 15 residues. V was pared by 5 bases and J by 8 bases, with 13 bases of the junction left unmatched. The CDR3 sequence: CASSTPQGAICGYTF. CDR3 in DNA: TGTGCCAGCAGTACCCCCCAGGGGGCGATTTGCGGCTACACCTTC.

The chain carries TRBV19 and TRBJ2-3, with 9 bases fitting TRBD2. The CDR3 runs to 11 residues. CDR1 and CDR2 from the germline V gene are LNHDA and SQIVND (reference sequence). J gave up 10 bases and V 6 bases, and 2 bases lay outside the gene matches. Here the CDR3 reads CASRTSGAQYF. CDR3 DNA: TGTGCCAGTAGGACTAGCGGAGCGCAGTATTTT.

This clone has a single count. The chain uses TRBV5-1 and TRBJ1-2, with D possibly matching TRBD1 (5 bases). This CDR3 is built from 16 residues. V was clipped by 3 bases and J by 4 bases, with 19 bases between them. Germline V lookup: CDR1 SGHRS, CDR2 YFSETQ. CDR3 protein: CASSSTLAGMGYGYTF. The CDR3 DNA follows: TGCGCCAGCAGCTCGACCTTGGCAGGGATGGGCTATGGCTACACCTTC.